This T cell receptor (beta chain) was captured by sequencing in a study of cytomegalovirus exposure and HLA in healthy donors (dated by TCRdb to the late 2010s). Background for the entire study: An earlier analysis of approximately 640 of the donors reported more than 250 Gb of sequence data and roughly 110 million unique TCR beta sequences from about 200 million T cells. On average, roughly 240,000 unique TCR beta nucleotide sequences were sequenced per donor among a few hundred genotyped donors of the cohort, with 15% to 20% of those sequences being non-productive. In a later analysis, previously published TCR beta repertoires from several hundred donors were re-analyzed and high-resolution HLA genotyping was added so that TCR occurrence patterns could be studied. In an earlier analysis of several hundred of the donors, high-throughput TCR beta sequencing was used to judge whether each TCR beta V gene segment behaved as functional or pseudogenic. The study combined high-throughput TCR immunosequencing, statistical association of individual TCRs with disease status, and machine learning to predict cytomegalovirus infection status. In the later analysis, no new phenotypic data were used to find candidate immune exposures; instead, reliance was placed on TCR beta sequences and their occurrence across donors. Roughly 5 DR-DQ haplotypes were handled as single units for association and clustering, since linkage in the cohort was strong. Around 320 gigabases of sequencing data and 70 million to 100 million unique TCR sequences were included in an early release covering about 700 HLA-typed donors. Donor age, sex, ethnicity and CMV serostatus were compiled alongside the repertoire data. Of the 300 to 450 genotyped donors, about 84% fell in the genetic ancestry cluster associated with self-reported Caucasian donors. The T cell repertoires of around 730 subjects were profiled by immunosequencing and related to cytomegalovirus serostatus. Typing coverage differed by locus: A, B, C, DRB1 and DQB1 were typed in about 629-640 donors, DQA1 in about 510, DPA1 in approximately 610, and DPB1 in 450 to 480. Genome-wide SNP genotypes for about 65% of the 666 donors were used in a later genetic analysis, which treated that subset as a discovery cohort. The study aimed to test whether cataloging public T cell receptors could reveal signatures of past pathogen exposure. Along with the approximately 700-subject first cohort, a separate validation cohort of approximately 110 different subjects was used. Both class I and class II loci were covered by HLA typing, at four-digit resolution. All discovery cohort repertoires had been generated on a single sequencing platform.

The cohort comprised several hundred healthy bone marrow donors. At the time of sampling, every cohort member was nominally healthy, though immune exposures that went unrecorded were likely present. The donor was CMV seronegative and was included in the group of around 320 seronegative cohort members. A peripheral blood sample was collected from each donor, and TCR beta sequencing was performed on peripheral blood mononuclear cells. Genomic DNA extraction from the blood cell samples was performed with the Qiagen DNeasy Blood Extraction Kit. Remarks on this clone: The target of this receptor is not known. Per-base quality was not reported, and no clone a single base away is much larger than it.

General conclusions and limits of the study: An association between a missense DCLRE1C variant and V-gene and J-gene trimming of TCR beta chains was found in a later genetic analysis and replicated in an independent cohort. Immune exposure information for the cohort was limited to CMV serostatus. This cohort had only TCR beta chains sequenced, and the lack of alpha or paired-chain data limited which features could be detected. Most CMV-associated TCR beta chains appeared to be HLA-restricted in a later analysis, and the HLA associations seemed to be driven largely by CMV exposure. Linkage disequilibrium might explain the correlated functional status among segregating V segments, but an unknown experimental factor could not be ruled out. In a later analysis, TCR association rates were found to vary across HLA loci, with the most associated TCRs seen for DRB1 alleles and the fewest for HLA-C alleles. A later analysis associated 17,000 or so TCR beta sequences with specific HLA alleles at a false discovery rate of 0.05. Because the 87-base-pair reads could not distinguish some IMGT-functional V segments, including TRBV6-2 and TRBV6-3, those segments were excluded. Assigning TCR associations to individual alleles was difficult when HLA alleles, especially DR and DQ, strongly co-occurred. Because counts were too low, 15 to 20 rarely observed V segments, including chromosome 9 orphons, were excluded from the earlier analysis of around 590 of the donors. In the study, some 160 TCR beta chains were listed as associated with cytomegalovirus. Because HLA typing was missing for some donors at each locus, association tests included only the typed subset. Compared with equally common non-associated chains, HLA-associated TCR beta chains in a later analysis were more clonally expanded and had lower generation probabilities. The authors suggested that the approach could potentially be extended to other disease states and immunological phenotypes. Most TCR sequences were seen in very few donors, while some public TCRs were found in many individuals. Compared with the approximately 670-donor mean, donors in an Asian-associated ancestry cluster had fewer N-insertions in productive TCRs, according to a later genetic analysis. In an earlier analysis of about 600 of the donors, most TCR beta V segments appeared in productive rearrangements about 90% or about 30% of the time, broadly matching IMGT annotations. In vitro tests confirmed that a few of the cytomegalovirus-associated TCR beta chains recognize cytomegalovirus antigens. A later analysis reported that several top co-occurrence clusters appeared linked to parvovirus B19, influenza, CMV and Epstein-Barr virus. A further reported finding was that TCR beta sequences accurately predicted the HLA-A and HLA-B alleles for most subjects in the first cohort. Sequencing depth was assumed to be roughly uniform across donors in the presence/absence analyses, though that assumption may not hold. A cluster of highly shared sequence variants was judged likely to represent a technical artifact of the sequencing pipeline. The classifier was reported to diagnose cytomegalovirus status with high specificity and sensitivity in both the original and validation cohorts.

Library generation was performed with the immunoSEQ multiplex PCR assay. For the multiplex PCR, a mixture combining 60 forward primers for TCR Vbeta segments and 13 reverse primers for TCR Jbeta segments was used. The CDR3 region of rearranged TCR beta genes was amplified from genomic DNA with a multiplex PCR assay. On the Illumina HiSeq System, the amplified TCR beta libraries were sequenced as 87-base-pair reads. In the paper's pipeline: Across the 600 to 700 repertoires, a later analysis counted some 81 million unique TCR beta chains, roughly 11 million of which were shared by at least two donors. Raw reads were error-corrected and collapsed into unique sequences by a nearest-neighbor algorithm in which closely related sequences were merged to remove PCR and sequencing errors. To assign V, D and J gene segments, CDR3 sequences were aligned to IMGT reference sequences. For a sequence to be retained, at least a six-nucleotide match to both a V gene segment and a J gene segment was required. A rearrangement was called productive if the CDR3 had no stop codons and remained in frame with V and J, and every other rearrangement was called non-productive. Following IMGT convention, CDR3 was defined as the stretch from the second conserved V-encoded cysteine up to the conserved J-encoded phenylalanine. In an earlier analysis of 550 to 650 of the donors, sequences lacking an unambiguous match to a single V gene segment were excluded. In an earlier analysis of several hundred of the donors, V segments were called functional above 56.7% productive rearrangements and were called segregating when the between-donor standard deviation exceeded 5%. A statistical classification framework was built for diagnosing cytomegalovirus status from the catalog of TCR beta chain sequences. A later analysis assigned V and J genes by comparing TCR nucleotide sequences with IMGT/GENE-DB human TR gene sequences. The TCRdist pipeline was used in a later analysis to assign CDR3 sequences and most-parsimonious VDJ recombination scenarios. In a later analysis, each TCR beta chain was defined by its CDR3 amino acid sequence together with its V-gene family, and reads without a unique V-gene family were excluded. In a later analysis, 500 to 700 highly shared, low-generation-probability nucleotide sequences were removed to address suspected cross-contamination and a sequencing artifact. In a later analysis, a clonal expansion index for each public chain was calculated from normalized within-repertoire ranks of inferred template counts. A later analysis computed generation probabilities with a VDJ recombination model fitted to out-of-frame rearrangements, and checked the results against IGoR. In a later analysis, hypergeometric tests were used to score TCR-TCR, TCR-HLA and TCR-CMV co-occurrence, with a repertoire-size bias correction applied to TCR pairs. To estimate false discovery rates, a later analysis permuted the HLA or CMV assignments 20 times. A later analysis grouped co-occurring TCRs with DBSCAN, adding TCRdist sequence similarity when clustering within HLA-allele-positive subsets. For co-occurrence clustering, repertoires with fewer than 30,000 or more than 120,000 public chains were excluded, along with a handful of repertoires with anomalous nucleotide sharing. TCRdb mirrors the immuneACCESS table, restricted to in-frame sequences. Some clones are absent from its copies; in checked studies, under half trace to an unresolved V gene, and the reason for the others is unknown. D and trimming were read from the DNA, whereas the V and J calls and clone size are those reported in that table. This sample comprises roughly 80,000 clones, around three quarters of them detected only once. The leading ten clones occupy 7.2% of the sample.

Sequences MDHEN (CDR1) and SYDVKM (CDR2) are obtained from the germline V gene. Germline trimming: 6 bases from V, 7 bases from J; junction bases outside gene matches: 9. Including the terminal cysteine and phenylalanine, the CDR3 comprises 15 residues. Only the CDR3 part of the read is kept: 45 bases, read in frame from the first base. This chain joins TRBV28 to TRBJ1-4; 9 central bases correspond to TRBD1. Specimen: PBMCs. This receptor was identified in a woman between 35 and 50 years old in good health and CMV-seronegative. The nucleotide sequence reads as follows: TGTGCCAGCAGGCTTTCCGGGACAGGGACTGAAAAACTGTTTTTT. Translation gives CASRLSGTGTEKLFF.